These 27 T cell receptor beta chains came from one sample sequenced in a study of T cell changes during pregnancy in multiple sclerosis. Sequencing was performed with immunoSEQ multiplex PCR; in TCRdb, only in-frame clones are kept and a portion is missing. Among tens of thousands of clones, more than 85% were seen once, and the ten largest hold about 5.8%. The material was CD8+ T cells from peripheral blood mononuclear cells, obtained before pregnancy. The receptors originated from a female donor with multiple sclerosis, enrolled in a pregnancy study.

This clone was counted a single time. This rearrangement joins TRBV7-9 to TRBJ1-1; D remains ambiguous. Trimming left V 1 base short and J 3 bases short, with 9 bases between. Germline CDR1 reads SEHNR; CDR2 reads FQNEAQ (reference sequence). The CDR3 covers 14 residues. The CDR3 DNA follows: TGTGCCAGCAGCTTAGATGGGCGGGACACTGAAGCTTTCTTT. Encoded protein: CASSLDGRDTEAFF.

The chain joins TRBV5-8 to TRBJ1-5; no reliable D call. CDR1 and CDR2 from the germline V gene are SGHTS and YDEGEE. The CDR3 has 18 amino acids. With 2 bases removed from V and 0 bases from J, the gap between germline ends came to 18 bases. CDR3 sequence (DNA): TGTGCCAGCAGCTTTCCTCCGAACAGTGTTTATAGCAATCAGCCCCAGCATTTT. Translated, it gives CASSFPPNSVYSNQPQHF.

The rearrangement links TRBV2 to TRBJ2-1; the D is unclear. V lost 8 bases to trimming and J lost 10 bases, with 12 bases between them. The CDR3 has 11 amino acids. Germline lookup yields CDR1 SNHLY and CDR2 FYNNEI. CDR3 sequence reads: CASVAVQEQFF. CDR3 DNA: TGTGCCAGCGTCGCCGTTCAGGAGCAGTTCTTC.

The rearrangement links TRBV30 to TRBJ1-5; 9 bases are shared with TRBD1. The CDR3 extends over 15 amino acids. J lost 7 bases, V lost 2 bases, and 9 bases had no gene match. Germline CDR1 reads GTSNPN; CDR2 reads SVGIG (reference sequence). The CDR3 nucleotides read TGTGCCTGGAGTCCCGGGACAGGGATTTGGCAGCCCCAGCATTTT. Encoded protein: CAWSPGTGIWQPQHF. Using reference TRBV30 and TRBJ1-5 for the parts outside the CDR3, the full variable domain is SQTIHQWPATLVQPVGSPLSLECTVEGTSNPNLYWYRQAAGRGLQLLFYSVGIGQISSEVPQNLSASRPQDRQFILSSKKLLLSDSGFYLCAWSPGTGIWQPQHFGDGTRLSIL.

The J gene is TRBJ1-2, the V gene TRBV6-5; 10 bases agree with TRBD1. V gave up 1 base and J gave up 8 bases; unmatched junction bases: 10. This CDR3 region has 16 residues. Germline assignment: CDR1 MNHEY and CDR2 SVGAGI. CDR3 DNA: TGTGCCAGCAGTTACTTTGGACAGGGGGGATCAAAGGGCTACACCTTC. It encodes CASSYFGQGGSKGYTF.

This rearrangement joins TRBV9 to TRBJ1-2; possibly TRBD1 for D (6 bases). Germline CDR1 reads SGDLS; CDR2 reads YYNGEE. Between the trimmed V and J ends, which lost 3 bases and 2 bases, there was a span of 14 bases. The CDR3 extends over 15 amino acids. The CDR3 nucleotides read TGTGCCAGCAGCGCGTACTCAGGGGAGAACTATGGCTACACCTTC. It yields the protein CASSAYSGENYGYTF.

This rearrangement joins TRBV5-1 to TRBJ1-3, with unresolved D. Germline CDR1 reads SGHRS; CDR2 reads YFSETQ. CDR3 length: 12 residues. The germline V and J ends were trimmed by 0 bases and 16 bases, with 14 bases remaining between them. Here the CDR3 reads CASSLDGGSKYF. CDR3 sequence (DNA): TGCGCCAGCAGCTTGGATGGAGGCTCCAAGTATTTT.

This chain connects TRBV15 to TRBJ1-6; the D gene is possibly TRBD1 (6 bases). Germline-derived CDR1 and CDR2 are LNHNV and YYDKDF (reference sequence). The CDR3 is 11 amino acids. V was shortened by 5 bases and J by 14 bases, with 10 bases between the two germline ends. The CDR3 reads CATSRGGALHF. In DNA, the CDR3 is TGTGCCACCAGCCGAGGGGGGGCCCTCCACTTT.

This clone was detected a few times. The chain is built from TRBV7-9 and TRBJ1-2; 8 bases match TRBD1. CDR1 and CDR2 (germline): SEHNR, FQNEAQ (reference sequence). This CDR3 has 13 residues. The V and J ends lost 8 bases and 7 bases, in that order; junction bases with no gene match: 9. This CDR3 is CASSLFQGAGYTF. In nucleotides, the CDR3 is TGTGCCAGCTCCCTATTCCAGGGGGCTGGCTACACCTTC.

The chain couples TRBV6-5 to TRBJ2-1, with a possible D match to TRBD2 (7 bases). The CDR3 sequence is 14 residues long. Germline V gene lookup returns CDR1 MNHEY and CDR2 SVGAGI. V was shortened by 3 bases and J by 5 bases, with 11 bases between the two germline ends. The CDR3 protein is CASSYGGANNEQFF. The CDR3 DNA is TGTGCCAGCAGTTATGGGGGGGCTAACAATGAGCAGTTCTTC.

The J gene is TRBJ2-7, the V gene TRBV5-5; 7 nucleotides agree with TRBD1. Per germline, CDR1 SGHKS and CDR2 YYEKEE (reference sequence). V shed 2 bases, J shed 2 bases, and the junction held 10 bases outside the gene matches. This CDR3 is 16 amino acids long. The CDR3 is CASSFYGQDTTYEQYF. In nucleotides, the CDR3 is TGTGCCAGCAGCTTCTACGGACAGGATACAACCTACGAGCAGTACTTC.

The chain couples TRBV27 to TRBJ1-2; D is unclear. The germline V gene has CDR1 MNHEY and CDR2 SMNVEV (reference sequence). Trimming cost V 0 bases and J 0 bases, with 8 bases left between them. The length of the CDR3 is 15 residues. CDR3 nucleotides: TGTGCCAGCAGTTTATCATCCACTTCTAACTATGGCTACACCTTC. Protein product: CASSLSSTSNYGYTF.

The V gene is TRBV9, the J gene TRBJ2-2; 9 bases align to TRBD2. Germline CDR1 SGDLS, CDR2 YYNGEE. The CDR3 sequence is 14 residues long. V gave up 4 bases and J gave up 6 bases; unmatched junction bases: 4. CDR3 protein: CASSLSGGAGELFF. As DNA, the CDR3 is TGTGCCAGCAGCCTTAGCGGGGGAGCCGGGGAGCTGTTTTTT.

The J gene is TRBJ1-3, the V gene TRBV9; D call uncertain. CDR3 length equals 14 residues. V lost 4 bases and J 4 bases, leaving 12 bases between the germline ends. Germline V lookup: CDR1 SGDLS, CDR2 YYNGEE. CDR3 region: CASSSSVGGNTIYF. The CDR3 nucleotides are TGTGCCAGCAGCTCGAGTGTGGGCGGAAACACCATATATTTT.

The CDR3, as DNA: TGTGCCAGCAGCCGGGGACAGGCGCTCACAGATACGCAGTATTTT. Protein sequence: CASSRGQALTDTQYF. The chain recombines TRBV11-2 with TRBJ2-3, with TRBD1 matching over 8 bases. CDR3 length equals 15 residues. V lost 5 bases to trimming and J lost 2 bases; unmatched junction nucleotides: 6. Germline loops: CDR1 SGHAT, CDR2 FQNNGV. The variable domain in full, completed from reference TRBV11-2 and TRBJ2-3, reads EAGVAQSPRYKIIEKRQSVAFWCNPISGHATLYWYQQILGQGPKLLIQFQNNGVVDDSQLPKDRFSAERLKGVDSTLKIQPAKLEDSAVYLCASSRGQALTDTQYFGPGTRLTVL.

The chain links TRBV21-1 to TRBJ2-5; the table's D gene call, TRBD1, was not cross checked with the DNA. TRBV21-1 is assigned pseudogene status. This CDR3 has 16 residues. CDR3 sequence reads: CASSIRDRVSGETQYF. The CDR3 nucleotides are TGTGCCAGCAGCATCCGGGACAGGGTTAGTGGGGAGACCCAGTACTTC.

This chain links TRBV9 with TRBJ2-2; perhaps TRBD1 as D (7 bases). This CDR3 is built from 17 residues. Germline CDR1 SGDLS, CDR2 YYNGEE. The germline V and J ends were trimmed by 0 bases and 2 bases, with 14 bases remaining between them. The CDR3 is CASSVGIGGGNTGELFF. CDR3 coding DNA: TGTGCCAGCAGCGTAGGGATAGGAGGGGGCAACACCGGGGAGCTGTTTTTT.

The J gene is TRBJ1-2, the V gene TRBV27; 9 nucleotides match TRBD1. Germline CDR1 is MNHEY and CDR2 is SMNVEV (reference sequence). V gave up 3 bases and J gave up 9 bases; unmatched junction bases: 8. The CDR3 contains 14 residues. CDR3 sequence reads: CASSLLGQGHRYTF. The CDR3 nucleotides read TGTGCCAGCAGTTTGTTGGGACAGGGCCATCGCTACACCTTC.

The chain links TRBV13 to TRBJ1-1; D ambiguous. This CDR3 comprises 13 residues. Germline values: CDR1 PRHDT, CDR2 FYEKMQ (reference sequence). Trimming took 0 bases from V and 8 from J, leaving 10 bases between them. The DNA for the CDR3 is TGTGCCAGCAGCTTAGGGAGTCTATCGGAAGCTTTCTTT. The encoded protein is CASSLGSLSEAFF.

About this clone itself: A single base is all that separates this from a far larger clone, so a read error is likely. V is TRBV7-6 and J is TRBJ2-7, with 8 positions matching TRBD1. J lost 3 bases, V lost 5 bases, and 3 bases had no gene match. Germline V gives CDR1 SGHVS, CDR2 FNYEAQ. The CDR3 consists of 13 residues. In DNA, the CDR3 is TGTGCCAGCAGCCAGGGACAGGACTACGAGCAGTACTTC. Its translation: CASSQGQDYEQYF.

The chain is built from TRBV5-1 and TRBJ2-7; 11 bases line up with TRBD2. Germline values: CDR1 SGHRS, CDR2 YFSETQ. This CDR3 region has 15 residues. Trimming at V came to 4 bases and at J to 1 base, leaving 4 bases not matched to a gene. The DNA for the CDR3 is TGCGCCAGCAGCGACGGGACTAGCGGTTCCTACGAGCAGTACTTC. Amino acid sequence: CASSDGTSGSYEQYF.

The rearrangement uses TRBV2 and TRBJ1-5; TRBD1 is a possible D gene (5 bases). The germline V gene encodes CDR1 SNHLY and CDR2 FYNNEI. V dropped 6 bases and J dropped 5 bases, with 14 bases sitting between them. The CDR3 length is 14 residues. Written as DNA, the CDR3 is TGTGCCAGCAGCCCATGGGGGGAGGATCAGCCCCAGCATTTT. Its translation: CASSPWGEDQPQHF.

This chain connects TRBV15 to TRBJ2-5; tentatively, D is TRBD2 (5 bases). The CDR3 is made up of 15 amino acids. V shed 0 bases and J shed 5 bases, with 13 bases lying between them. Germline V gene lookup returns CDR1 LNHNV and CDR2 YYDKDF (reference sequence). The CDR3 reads CATSRDLEGSETQYF. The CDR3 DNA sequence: TGTGCCACCAGCAGAGATCTTGAGGGTTCGGAGACCCAGTACTTC.

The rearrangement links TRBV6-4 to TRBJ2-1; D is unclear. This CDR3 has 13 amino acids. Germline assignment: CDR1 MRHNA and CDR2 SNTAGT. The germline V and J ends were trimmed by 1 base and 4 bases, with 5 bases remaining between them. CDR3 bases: TGTGCCAGCAGTGACTATATATACAATGAGCAGTTCTTC. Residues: CASSDYIYNEQFF.

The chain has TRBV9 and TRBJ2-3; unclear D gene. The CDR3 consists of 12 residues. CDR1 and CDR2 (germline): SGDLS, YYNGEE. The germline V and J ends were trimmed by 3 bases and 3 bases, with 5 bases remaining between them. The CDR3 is CASSAITDTQYF. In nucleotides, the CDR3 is TGTGCCAGCAGCGCCATTACAGATACGCAGTATTTT.

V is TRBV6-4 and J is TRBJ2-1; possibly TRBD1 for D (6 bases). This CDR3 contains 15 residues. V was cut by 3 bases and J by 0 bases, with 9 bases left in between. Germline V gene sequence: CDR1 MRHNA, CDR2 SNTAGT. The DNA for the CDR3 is TGTGCCAGCAGTGAGTTAGGGGGCTCCTACAATGAGCAGTTCTTC. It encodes CASSELGGSYNEQFF.

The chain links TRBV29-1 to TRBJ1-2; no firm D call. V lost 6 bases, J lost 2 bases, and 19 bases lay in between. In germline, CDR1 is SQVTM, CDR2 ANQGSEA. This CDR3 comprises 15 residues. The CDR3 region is CSVLPGTNLNYGYTF. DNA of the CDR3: TGCAGCGTCCTCCCAGGCACGAACCTAAACTATGGCTACACCTTC.